A selection of T cell receptor beta chains follows, all from one sample in a study of blood T cell repertoires in COVID-19. Sequenced by immunoSEQ multiplex PCR; TCRdb stores in-frame clones only, minus some. This table holds roughly 350,000 clones, approximately 90% found once. Material for sequencing was peripheral blood. These receptors were obtained from a woman in her forties or fifties with active or convalescent COVID-19. The CDR3 runs from the conserved cysteine through the conserved F or W. The D gene is left open where the match is weak. Size is omitted from some rows. Given values are once, few, many or a class for expanded clones.

CDR3 DNA | CDR3 protein | J gene | V gene | D gene | clone size
TGTGCCAGTAGAGGACTAGCGCCCAGCTCCTACAATGAGCAGTTCTTC | CASRGLAPSSYNEQFF | TRBJ2-1 | TRBV19 | TRBD2 | NA
TGTGCCAGCAGCTCCCATACGCTCGCGGGGGTACAGTATTTT | CASSSHTLAGVQYF | TRBJ2-3 | TRBV9 | TRBD2 | NA
TGTGCCATGGGGAGGCGGAACACTGAAGCTTTCTTT | CAMGRRNTEAFF | TRBJ1-1 | TRBV10-3 | NA | once
TGTGCCAGCTCCCCATTCGAGGGGGCGAGCACTGAAGCTTTCTTT | CASSPFEGASTEAFF | TRBJ1-1 | TRBV18 | TRBD1 | NA
TGTGCTAGTGGTTTGTCTCAGGGGTCTGAAAACACCATATATTTT | CASGLSQGSENTIYF | TRBJ1-3 | TRBV12-5 | NA | NA
TGTGCCAGCAGTTCGGGACTAGCGGGGGGCCATGAGCAGTTCTTC | CASSSGLAGGHEQFF | TRBJ2-1 | TRBV27 | TRBD2 | few
TGTGCCAGCAGCGCCGGACAGGGGGTAAAGCAGTACTTC | CASSAGQGVKQYF | TRBJ2-7 | TRBV11-3 | TRBD1 | NA
TGTGCCAGCAGCGTAGTGGGGGGAGAAGAGACCCAGTACTTC | CASSVVGGEETQYF | TRBJ2-5 | TRBV9 | NA | once
TGTGCCAGCAGTTACTCACTTAAGGGGGCTTTCTTT | CASSYSLKGAFF | TRBJ1-1 | TRBV6-2/TRBV6-3 | NA | NA
TGTGCCAGCAGCTTCCAGGGGGCCGTCTCTGGAAACACCATATATTTT | CASSFQGAVSGNTIYF | TRBJ1-3 | TRBV9 | TRBD1 | few
TGCGCCAGCAGCCTAGAACCATCTGGGGCCAACGTCCTGACTTTC | CASSLEPSGANVLTF | TRBJ2-6 | TRBV5-1 | NA | NA
TGCGCCAGCAGCTTTGGGGGCCTTGACTCTGGAAACACCATATATTTT | CASSFGGLDSGNTIYF | TRBJ1-3 | TRBV5-1 | NA | once
TGTGCCAGCAGTGAACGACTAGTAAGTGAGCAGTTCTTC | CASSERLVSEQFF | TRBJ2-1 | TRBV6-4 | NA | NA
TGTGCCAGCAGCTCATCCAGGTCTGGAAACACCATATATTTT | CASSSSRSGNTIYF | TRBJ1-3 | TRBV11-3 | NA | few
TGCGCCAGCAGCTTGAAGGTGACTAGATCAGATACGCAGTATTTT | CASSLKVTRSDTQYF | TRBJ2-3 | TRBV5-1 | NA | NA
TGTGCCTGGAGCCGGGGGGCCACGGCGTGGACCGGGGAGCTGTTTTTT | CAWSRGATAWTGELFF | TRBJ2-2 | TRBV30 | NA | NA
TGCGCCAGCAGCCAAGTTGAGGCTAGCGCGATATACGAGCAGTACTTC | CASSQVEASAIYEQYF | TRBJ2-7 | TRBV4-3 | NA | NA
TGTGCCATCAGTGAAGGAGACACCATATATTTT | CAISEGDTIYF | TRBJ1-3 | TRBV10-3 | NA | once
TGTGCCAGCAGCTTAGGGTCAGGGATGGACACTGAAGCTTTCTTT | CASSLGSGMDTEAFF | TRBJ1-1 | TRBV11-2 | NA | NA
TGCAGCGTTGAGCCTGGCGGAGGTCAGCCCCAGCATTTT | CSVEPGGGQPQHF | TRBJ1-5 | TRBV29-1 | NA | NA
TGTGCCAGCAGACCGACAGGGGGCGTTGGTCAGCCCCAGCATTTT | CASRPTGGVGQPQHF | TRBJ1-5 | TRBV5-5 | TRBD1 | NA
TGTGCCAGCAGCTTACAGAAAGACTATGGCTACACCTTC | CASSLQKDYGYTF | TRBJ1-2 | TRBV6-2/TRBV6-3 | NA | once
TGTGCCAGCGGACTAGCCCCGGACACCGGGGAGCTGTTTTTT | CASGLAPDTGELFF | TRBJ2-2 | TRBV27 | TRBD2 | NA
TGTGCCAGCAGCCTCCGGACAGCGGACAATGAGCAGTTCTTC | CASSLRTADNEQFF | TRBJ2-1 | TRBV3-1/TRBV3-2 | NA | NA
TGTGCCAGCTCACCGGGACAGCCAAACACTGAAGCTTTCTTT | CASSPGQPNTEAFF | TRBJ1-1 | TRBV18 | TRBD1 | once
TGTGCCAGCAGTTACTCGGAGGGCCGGACGGGCTACACCTTC | CASSYSEGRTGYTF | TRBJ1-2 | TRBV6-2/TRBV6-3 | NA | NA
TGTGCCAGCAGCGAGGGGTTGAGCAATCAGCCCCAGCATTTT | CASSEGLSNQPQHF | TRBJ1-5 | TRBV9 | NA | NA
TGTGCCAGCAGCTTGGGGGGACAGCAGAATCAGCCCCAGCATTTT | CASSLGGQQNQPQHF | TRBJ1-5 | TRBV5-4 | TRBD1 | NA
TGTGCCACCAGCAGAGGACACAAGGGGTCGAACACTGAAGCTTTCTTT | CATSRGHKGSNTEAFF | TRBJ1-1 | TRBV15 | NA | NA
TGCAGTGCTAGTCGACAGGGCTATAATTCACCCCTCCACTTT | CSASRQGYNSPLHF | TRBJ1-6 | TRBV20-1 | TRBD1 | NA
TGCGCCAGCAGCCAAATTGCCGGGACAAATAACAATGAGCAGTTCTTC | CASSQIAGTNNNEQFF | TRBJ2-1 | TRBV4-1 | NA | once
TGCAGTGCTAGTAGAGCGGGAGGCCCTAGATACAATGAGCAGTTCTTC | CSASRAGGPRYNEQFF | TRBJ2-1 | TRBV20-1 | TRBD2 | NA
TGTGCCAGCAGCTCCGGACAGACTTTAACCTACGAGCAGTACTTC | CASSSGQTLTYEQYF | TRBJ2-7 | TRBV7-8 | NA | NA
TGTGCCAGCAGCTTGTCGAGGGGGATGGGCTATGGCTACACCTTC | CASSLSRGMGYGYTF | TRBJ1-2 | TRBV5-8 | NA | NA
TGTGCCAGCAGCTTGGGGCTAGCGGGAGCAACCGAGCAGTACTTC | CASSLGLAGATEQYF | TRBJ2-7 | TRBV5-8 | TRBD2 | NA
TGCGCCAGCAGACCGGGACTAGCGGGAGCGGTAGATACGCAGTATTTT | CASRPGLAGAVDTQYF | TRBJ2-3 | TRBV5-1 | TRBD2 | NA
TGCGCCAGCAGTCCGAGCCAGGGGTCCCCCTACGAGCAGTACTTC | CASSPSQGSPYEQYF | TRBJ2-7 | TRBV4-1 | NA | NA
TGTGCCAGCAGTGAGAGGGACAGGGGCCTCCAGTTCTTC | CASSERDRGLQFF | TRBJ2-1 | TRBV6-1 | TRBD1 | once
TGTGCCAGTTCCTGGGGGCATGCAGCTTTCTTT | CASSWGHAAFF | TRBJ1-1 | TRBV19 | NA | NA
TGTGCCAGAAGACTAACAGGGGGCTCGAACATTCAGTACTTC | CARRLTGGSNIQYF | TRBJ2-4 | TRBV5-3 | TRBD1 | NA
TGTGCCAGCAGCTTAGGTCTAAGGAGGCTAGCGGGAGGCACAGATACGCAGTATTTT | CASSLGLRRLAGGTDTQYF | TRBJ2-3 | TRBV7-3 | TRBD2 | NA
TGCAGCGTTGAAACAGGGGGCACTGAAGCTTTCTTT | CSVETGGTEAFF | TRBJ1-1 | TRBV29-1 | TRBD1 | once
TGTGCCAGCAGCCGGGACAGGGAGGGCGAGCAGTACTTC | CASSRDREGEQYF | TRBJ2-7 | TRBV12-3/TRBV12-4 | TRBD1 | once
TGTGCCAGCAGCCAAGTGGCGGAGGTAGGCTTTTTCACTGAAGCTTTCTTT | CASSQVAEVGFFTEAFF | TRBJ1-1 | TRBV3-1/TRBV3-2 | NA | NA
TGTGCCAGCAGCAGGGACACCAATCAGCCCCAGCATTTT | CASSRDTNQPQHF | TRBJ1-5 | TRBV28 | NA | NA
TGTGCCAGCAGCTTACAATACAGGGAGGGTAGCAATCAGCCCCAGCATTTT | CASSLQYREGSNQPQHF | TRBJ1-5 | TRBV5-5 | NA | many
TGTGCCTGGAGGAAGGAGCCCACTAATGAAAAACTGTTTTTT | CAWRKEPTNEKLFF | TRBJ1-4 | TRBV30 | NA | once
TGTGCCAGCAGGTGGACAGGGGAGACCCAGTACTTC | CASRWTGETQYF | TRBJ2-5 | TRBV2 | TRBD1 | NA
TGTGCCAGCAGCACCCCCGAGGCCATATACGAGCAGTACTTC | CASSTPEAIYEQYF | TRBJ2-7 | TRBV7-9 | NA | NA